Sequencing of this T cell receptor (beta chain) was carried out in a study of technical replicates of blood from a few donors. The CDR3 is 16 residues long. CDR1 and CDR2 (germline): LNHDA, SQIVND (reference sequence). Unmatched junction bases numbered 6, after V lost 5 bases and J lost 4 bases. TCRdb keeps only in-frame clones here, not all; method: immunoSEQ multiplex PCR. Here the sample spans about 100,000 clones, 95% being singletons. The sequence derives from a human donor in good health. Sample: T cells isolated from PBMCs. This chain uses TRBV19 with TRBJ2-2, with TRBD2 matching over 11 bases. For the CDR3, the DNA is TGTGCCAGTAGTGTACTAGCGGGAGAGGGCACCGGGGAGCTGTTTTTT. This codes for CASSVLAGEGTGELFF. Supplemented by reference TRBV19 and TRBJ2-2, the full variable domain reads DGGITQSPKYLFRKEGQNVTLSCEQNLNHDAMYWYRQDPGQGLRLIYYSQIVNDFQKGDIAEGYSVSREKKESFPLTVTSAQKNPTAFYLCASSVLAGEGTGELFFGEGSRLTVL.